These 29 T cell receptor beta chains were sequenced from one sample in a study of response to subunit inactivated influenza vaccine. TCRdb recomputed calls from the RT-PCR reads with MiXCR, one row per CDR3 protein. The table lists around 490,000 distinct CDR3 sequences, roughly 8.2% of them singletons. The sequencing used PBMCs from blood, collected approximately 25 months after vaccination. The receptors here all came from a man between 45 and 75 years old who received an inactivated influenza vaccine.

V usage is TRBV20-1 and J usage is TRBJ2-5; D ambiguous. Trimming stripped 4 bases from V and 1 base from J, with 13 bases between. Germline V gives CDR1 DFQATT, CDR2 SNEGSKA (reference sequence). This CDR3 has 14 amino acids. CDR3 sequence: CSATGRGSQETQYF. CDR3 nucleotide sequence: TGCAGTGCTACCGGGCGAGGAAGCCAAGAGACCCAGTACTTC.

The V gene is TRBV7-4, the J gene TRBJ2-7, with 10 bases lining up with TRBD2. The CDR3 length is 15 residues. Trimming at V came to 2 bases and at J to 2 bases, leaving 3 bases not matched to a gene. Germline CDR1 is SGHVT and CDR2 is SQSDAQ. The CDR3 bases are TGTGCCAGCAGCTTACGAGGACTAGCGGCCTACGAGCAGTACTTC. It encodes CASSLRGLAAYEQYF.

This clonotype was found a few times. The chain's CDR3 is CASSLWDRVNNEQFF. DNA of the CDR3: TGCGCCAGCAGCTTGTGGGACAGGGTGAACAATGAGCAGTTCTTC. The chain employs TRBV5-1 and TRBJ2-1, with TRBD1 matching over 9 bases. With 1 base clipped from V and 5 bases from J, the junction kept 4 bases outside the gene matches. CDR1 is SGHRS, CDR2 YFSETQ, per germline. The CDR3 is 15 residues long.

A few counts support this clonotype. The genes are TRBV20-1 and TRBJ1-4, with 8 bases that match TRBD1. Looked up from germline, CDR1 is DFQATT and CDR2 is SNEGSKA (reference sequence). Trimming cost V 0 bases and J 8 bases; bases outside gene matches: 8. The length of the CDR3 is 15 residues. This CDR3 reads CSARDPGTGLEKLFF. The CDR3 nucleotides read TGCAGTGCTAGAGACCCGGGGACAGGTCTGGAAAAACTGTTTTTT.

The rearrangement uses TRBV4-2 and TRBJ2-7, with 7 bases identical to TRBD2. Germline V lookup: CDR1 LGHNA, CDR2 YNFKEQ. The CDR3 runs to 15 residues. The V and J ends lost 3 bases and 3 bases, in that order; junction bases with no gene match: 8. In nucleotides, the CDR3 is TGTGCCAGCAGCCATCCCGGGGGGACGCGCTACGAGCAGTACTTC. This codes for CASSHPGGTRYEQYF.

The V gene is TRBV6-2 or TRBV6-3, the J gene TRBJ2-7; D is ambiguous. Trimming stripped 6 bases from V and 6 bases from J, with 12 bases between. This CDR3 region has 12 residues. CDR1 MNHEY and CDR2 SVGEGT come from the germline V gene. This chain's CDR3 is CASRHGLGEQYF. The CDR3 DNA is TGTGCCAGCAGACACGGGTTAGGCGAGCAGTACTTC.

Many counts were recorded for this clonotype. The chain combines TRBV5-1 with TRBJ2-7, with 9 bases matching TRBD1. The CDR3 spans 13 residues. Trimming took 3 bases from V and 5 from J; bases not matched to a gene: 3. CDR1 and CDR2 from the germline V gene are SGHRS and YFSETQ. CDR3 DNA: TGCGCCAGCAGCTCCGGACAGGGGAACGAGCAGTACTTC. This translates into CASSSGQGNEQYF.

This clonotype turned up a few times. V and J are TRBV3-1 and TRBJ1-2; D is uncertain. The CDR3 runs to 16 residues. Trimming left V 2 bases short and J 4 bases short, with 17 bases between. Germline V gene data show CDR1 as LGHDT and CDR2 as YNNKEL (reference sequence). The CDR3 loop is CASSQRLGLLLYGYTF. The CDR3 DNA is TGTGCCAGCAGCCAACGACTCGGTTTATTACTCTATGGCTACACCTTC. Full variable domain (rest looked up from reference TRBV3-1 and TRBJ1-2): DTAVSQTPKYLVTQMGNDKSIKCEQNLGHDTMYWYKQDSKKFLKIMFSYNNKELIINETVPNRFSPKSPDKAHLNLHINSLELGDSAVYFCASSQRLGLLLYGYTFGSGTRLTVV.

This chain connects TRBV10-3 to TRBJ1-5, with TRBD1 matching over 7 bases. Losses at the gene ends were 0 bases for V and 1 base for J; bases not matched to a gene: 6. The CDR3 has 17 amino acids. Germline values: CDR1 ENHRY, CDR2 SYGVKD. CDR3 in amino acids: CAISESTGKESNQPQHF. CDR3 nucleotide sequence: TGTGCCATCAGTGAGTCGACAGGGAAGGAGAGCAATCAGCCCCAGCATTTT.

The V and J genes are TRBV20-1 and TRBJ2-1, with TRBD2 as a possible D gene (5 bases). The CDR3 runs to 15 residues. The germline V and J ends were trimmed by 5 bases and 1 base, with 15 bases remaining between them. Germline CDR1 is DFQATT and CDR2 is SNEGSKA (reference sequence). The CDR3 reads CSAYGSGRSYNEQFF. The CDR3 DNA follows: TGCAGTGCTTATGGGAGTGGCCGGTCCTACAATGAGCAGTTCTTC.

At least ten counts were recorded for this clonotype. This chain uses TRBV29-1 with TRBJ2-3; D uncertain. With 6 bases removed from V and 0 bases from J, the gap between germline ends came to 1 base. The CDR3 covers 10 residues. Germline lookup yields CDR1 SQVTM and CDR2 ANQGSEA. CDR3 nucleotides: TGCAGCGTGAGCACAGATACGCAGTATTTT. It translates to CSVSTDTQYF.

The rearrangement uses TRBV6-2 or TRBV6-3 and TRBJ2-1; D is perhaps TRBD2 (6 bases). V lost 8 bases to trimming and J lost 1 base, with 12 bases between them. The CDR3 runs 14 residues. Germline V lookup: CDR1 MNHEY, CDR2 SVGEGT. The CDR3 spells CASQRERSYNEQFF. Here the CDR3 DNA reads TGTGCCAGCCAACGGGAGCGGTCCTACAATGAGCAGTTCTTC.

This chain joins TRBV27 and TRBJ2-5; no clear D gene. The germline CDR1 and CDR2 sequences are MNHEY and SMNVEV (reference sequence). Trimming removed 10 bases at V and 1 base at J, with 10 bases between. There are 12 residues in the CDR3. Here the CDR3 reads CATPGLQETQYF. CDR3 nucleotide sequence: TGTGCCACCCCTGGCCTCCAAGAGACCCAGTACTTC.

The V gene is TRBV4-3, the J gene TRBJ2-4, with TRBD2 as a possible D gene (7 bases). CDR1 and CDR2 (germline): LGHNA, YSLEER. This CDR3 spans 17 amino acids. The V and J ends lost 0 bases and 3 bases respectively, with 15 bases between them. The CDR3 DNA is TGCGCCAGCAGCCAAGATCCGCAGGGAGGGGGCAAAAACATTCAGTACTTC. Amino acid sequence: CASSQDPQGGGKNIQYF.

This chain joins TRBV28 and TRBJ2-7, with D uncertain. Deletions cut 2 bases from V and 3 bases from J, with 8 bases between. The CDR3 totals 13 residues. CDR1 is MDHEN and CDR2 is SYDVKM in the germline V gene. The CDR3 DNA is TGTGCCAGCAGTTTACATGGAAACTACGAGCAGTACTTC. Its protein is CASSLHGNYEQYF.

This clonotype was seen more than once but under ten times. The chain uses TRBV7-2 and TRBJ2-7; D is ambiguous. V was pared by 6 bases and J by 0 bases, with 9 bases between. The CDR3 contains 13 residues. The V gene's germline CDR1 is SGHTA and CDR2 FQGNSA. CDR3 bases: TGTGCCAGCAGTCAACAGAACTCCTACGAGCAGTACTTC. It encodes CASSQQNSYEQYF.

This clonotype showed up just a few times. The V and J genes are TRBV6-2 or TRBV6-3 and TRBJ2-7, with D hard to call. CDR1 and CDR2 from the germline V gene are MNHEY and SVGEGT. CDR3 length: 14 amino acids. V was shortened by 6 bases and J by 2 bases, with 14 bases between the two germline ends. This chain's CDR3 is CASSIPQIPYEQYF. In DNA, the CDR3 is TGTGCCAGCAGCATACCACAGATCCCCTACGAGCAGTACTTC.

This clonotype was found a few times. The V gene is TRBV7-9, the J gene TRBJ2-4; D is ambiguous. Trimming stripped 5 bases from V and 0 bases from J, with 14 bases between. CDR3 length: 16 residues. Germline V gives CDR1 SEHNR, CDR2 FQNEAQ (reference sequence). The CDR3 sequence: CASSLTKREAKNIQYF. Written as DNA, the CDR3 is TGTGCCAGCAGCCTAACAAAAAGGGAAGCCAAAAACATTCAGTACTTC.

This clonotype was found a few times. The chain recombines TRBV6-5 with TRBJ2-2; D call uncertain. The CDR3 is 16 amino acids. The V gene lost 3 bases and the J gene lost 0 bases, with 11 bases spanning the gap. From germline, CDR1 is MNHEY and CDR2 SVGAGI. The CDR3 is CASSYYQASNTGELFF. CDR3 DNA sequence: TGTGCCAGCAGTTATTATCAAGCTTCGAACACCGGGGAGCTGTTTTTT.

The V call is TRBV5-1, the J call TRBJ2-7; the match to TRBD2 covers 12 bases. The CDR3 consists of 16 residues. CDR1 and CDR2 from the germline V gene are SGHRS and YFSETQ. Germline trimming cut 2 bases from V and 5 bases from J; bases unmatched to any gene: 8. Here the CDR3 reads CASSFRTGLAGNEQYF. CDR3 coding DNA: TGCGCCAGCAGCTTTAGGACAGGACTAGCGGGAAACGAGCAGTACTTC.

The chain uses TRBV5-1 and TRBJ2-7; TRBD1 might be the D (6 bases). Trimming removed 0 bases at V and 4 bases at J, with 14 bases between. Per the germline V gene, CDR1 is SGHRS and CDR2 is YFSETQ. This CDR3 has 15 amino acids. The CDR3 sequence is CASSLATGPSYEQYF. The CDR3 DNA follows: TGCGCCAGCAGCTTGGCGACAGGCCCATCTTACGAGCAGTACTTC. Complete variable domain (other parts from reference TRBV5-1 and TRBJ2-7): KAGVTQTPRYLIKTRGQQVTLSCSPISGHRSVSWYQQTPGQGLQFLFEYFSETQRNKGNFPGRFSGRQFSNSRSEMNVSTLELGDSALYLCASSLATGPSYEQYFGPGTRLTVT.

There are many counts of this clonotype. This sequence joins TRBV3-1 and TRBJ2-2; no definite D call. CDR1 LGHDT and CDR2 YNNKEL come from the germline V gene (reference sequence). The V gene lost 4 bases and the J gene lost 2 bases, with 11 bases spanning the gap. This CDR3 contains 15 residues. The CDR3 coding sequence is TGTGCCAGCAGCCCTCTCTATGGAAACACCGGGGAGCTGTTTTTT. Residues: CASSPLYGNTGELFF.

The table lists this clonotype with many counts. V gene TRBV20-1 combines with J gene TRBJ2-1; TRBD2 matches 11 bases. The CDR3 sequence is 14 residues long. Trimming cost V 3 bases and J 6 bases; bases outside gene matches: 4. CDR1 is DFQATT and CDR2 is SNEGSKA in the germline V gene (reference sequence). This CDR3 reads CSASETSGTNEQFF. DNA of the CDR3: TGCAGTGCTAGCGAGACTAGCGGGACCAATGAGCAGTTCTTC.

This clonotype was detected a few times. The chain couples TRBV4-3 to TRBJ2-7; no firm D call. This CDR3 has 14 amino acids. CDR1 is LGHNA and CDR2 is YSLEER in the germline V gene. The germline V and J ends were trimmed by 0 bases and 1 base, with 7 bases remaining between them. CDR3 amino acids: CASSQEIGSYEQYF. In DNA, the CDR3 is TGCGCCAGCAGCCAAGAAATTGGTTCCTACGAGCAGTACTTC.

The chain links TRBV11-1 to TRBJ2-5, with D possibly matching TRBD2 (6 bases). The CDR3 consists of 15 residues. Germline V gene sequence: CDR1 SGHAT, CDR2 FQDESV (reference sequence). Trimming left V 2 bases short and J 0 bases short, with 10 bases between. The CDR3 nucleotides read TGTGCCAGCAGCTTAACTCCGGGAGACCAAGAGACCCAGTACTTC. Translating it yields CASSLTPGDQETQYF. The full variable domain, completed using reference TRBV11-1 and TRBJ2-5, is EAEVAQSPRYKITEKSQAVAFWCDPISGHATLYWYRQILGQGPELLVQFQDESVVDDSQLPKDRFSAERLKGVDSTLKIQPAELGDSAMYLCASSLTPGDQETQYFGPGTRLLVL.

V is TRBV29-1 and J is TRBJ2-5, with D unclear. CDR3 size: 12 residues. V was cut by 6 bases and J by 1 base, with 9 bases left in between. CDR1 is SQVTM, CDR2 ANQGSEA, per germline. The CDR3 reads CSVMFGQETQYF. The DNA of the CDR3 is TGCAGCGTGATGTTTGGCCAAGAGACCCAGTACTTC.

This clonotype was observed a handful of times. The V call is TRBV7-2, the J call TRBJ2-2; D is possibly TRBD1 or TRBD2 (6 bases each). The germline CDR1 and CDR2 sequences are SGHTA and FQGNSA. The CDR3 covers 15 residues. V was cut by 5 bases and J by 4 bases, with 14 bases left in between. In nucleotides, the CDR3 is TGTGCCAGCAGCCCCCGGGGGCTACGCACCGGGGAGCTGTTTTTT. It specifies CASSPRGLRTGELFF.

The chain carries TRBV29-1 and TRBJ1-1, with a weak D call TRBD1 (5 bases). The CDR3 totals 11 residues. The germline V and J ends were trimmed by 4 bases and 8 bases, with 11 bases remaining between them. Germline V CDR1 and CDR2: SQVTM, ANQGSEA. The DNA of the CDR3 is TGCAGCGTTGGGGGGACCCTCGAAGCTTTCTTT. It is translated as CSVGGTLEAFF.

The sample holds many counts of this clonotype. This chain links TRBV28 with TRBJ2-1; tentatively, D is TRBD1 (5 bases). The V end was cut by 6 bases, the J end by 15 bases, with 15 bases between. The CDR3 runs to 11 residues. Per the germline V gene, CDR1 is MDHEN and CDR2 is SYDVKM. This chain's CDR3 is CASRRGLEGFF. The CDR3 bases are TGTGCCAGCAGAAGGGGTCTCGAAGGGTTCTTC.